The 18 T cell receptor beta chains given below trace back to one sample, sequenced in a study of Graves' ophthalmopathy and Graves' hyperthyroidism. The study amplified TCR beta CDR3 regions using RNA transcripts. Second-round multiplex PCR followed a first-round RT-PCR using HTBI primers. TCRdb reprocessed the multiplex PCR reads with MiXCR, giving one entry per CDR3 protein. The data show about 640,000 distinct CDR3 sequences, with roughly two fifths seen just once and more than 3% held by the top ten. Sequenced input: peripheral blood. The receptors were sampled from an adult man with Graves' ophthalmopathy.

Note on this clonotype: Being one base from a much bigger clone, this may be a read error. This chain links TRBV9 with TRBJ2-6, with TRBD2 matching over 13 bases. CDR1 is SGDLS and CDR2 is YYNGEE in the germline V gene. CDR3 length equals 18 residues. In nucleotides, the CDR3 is TGCGCCAGCAGCGCTACTAGCGGGAGGGCGGCTGGGGCCAGCGTCCTGACTTTC. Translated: CASSATSGRAAGASVLTF. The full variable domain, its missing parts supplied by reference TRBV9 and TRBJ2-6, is DSGVTQTPKHLITATGQRVTLRCSPRSGDLSVYWYQQSLDQGLQFLIQYYNGEERAKGNILERFSAQQFPDLHSELNLSSLELGDSALYFCASSATSGRAAGASVLTFGAGSRLTVL.

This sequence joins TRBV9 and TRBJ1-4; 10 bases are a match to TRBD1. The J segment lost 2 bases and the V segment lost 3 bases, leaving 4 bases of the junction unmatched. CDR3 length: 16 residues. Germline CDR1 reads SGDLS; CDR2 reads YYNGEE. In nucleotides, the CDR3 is TGTGCCAGCAGCGCGAGACAGGGGGCGACTAATGAAAAACTGTTTTTT. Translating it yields CASSARQGATNEKLFF.

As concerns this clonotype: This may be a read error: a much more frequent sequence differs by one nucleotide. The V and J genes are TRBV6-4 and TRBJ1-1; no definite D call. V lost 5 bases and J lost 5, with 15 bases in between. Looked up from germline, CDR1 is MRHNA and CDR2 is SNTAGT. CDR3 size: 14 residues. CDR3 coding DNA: TGTGCCAGCAGTTTTCGTCAGGTGGTAACTGAAGCTTTCTTT. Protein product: CASSFRQVVTEAFF.

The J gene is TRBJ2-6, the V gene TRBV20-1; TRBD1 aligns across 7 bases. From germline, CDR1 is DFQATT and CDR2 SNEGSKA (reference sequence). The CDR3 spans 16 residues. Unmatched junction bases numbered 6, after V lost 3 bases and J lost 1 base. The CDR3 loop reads CSASETGISGANVLTF. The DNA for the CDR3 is TGCAGTGCTAGTGAGACAGGGATTTCTGGGGCCAACGTCCTGACTTTC.

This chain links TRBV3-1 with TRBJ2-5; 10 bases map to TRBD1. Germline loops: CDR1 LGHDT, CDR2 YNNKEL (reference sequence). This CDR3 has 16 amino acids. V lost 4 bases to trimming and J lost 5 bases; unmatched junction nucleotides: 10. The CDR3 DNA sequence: TGTGCCAGCAGCCTGGGACAGGGGCCGTATCCGGAGACCCAGTACTTC. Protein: CASSLGQGPYPETQYF.

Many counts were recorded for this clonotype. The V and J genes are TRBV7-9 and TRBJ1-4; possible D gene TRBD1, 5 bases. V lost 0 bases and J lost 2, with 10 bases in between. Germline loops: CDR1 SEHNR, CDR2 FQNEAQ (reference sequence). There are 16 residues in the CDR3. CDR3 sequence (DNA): TGTGCCAGCAGCTTAGCGAAAGCAGGGACTAATGAAAAACTGTTTTTT. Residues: CASSLAKAGTNEKLFF.

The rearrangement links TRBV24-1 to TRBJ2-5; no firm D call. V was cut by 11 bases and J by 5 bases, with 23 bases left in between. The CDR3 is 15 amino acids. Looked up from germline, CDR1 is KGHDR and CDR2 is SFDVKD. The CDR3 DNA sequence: TGTGCCAGCATGGTGCTTCCAGGAATCCTGGAGACCCAGTACTTC. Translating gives CASMVLPGILETQYF.

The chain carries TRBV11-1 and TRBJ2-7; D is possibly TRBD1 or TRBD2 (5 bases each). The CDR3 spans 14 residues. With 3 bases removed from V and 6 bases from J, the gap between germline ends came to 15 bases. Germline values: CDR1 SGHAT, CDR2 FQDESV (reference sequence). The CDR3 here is CASSFPGTPAEQYF. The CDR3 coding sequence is TGTGCCAGCAGCTTCCCCGGGACCCCCGCCGAGCAGTACTTC.

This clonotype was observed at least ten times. The DNA of the CDR3 is TGTGCCACCAGCACGGGACTAGGGGACACCGGGGAGCTGTTTTTT. Translated, it gives CATSTGLGDTGELFF. The gene calls are TRBV15 and TRBJ2-2, with TRBD2 matching over 8 bases. The CDR3 runs 15 residues. Unmatched junction bases numbered 4, after V lost 4 bases and J lost 3 bases. CDR1 and CDR2 (germline): LNHNV, YYDKDF (reference sequence).

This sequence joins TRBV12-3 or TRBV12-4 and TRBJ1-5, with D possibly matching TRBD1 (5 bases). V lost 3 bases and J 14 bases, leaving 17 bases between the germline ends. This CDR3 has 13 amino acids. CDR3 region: CASSFERGGYEHF. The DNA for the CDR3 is TGTGCCAGCAGTTTTGAGCGGGGGGGGTACGAGCATTTT.

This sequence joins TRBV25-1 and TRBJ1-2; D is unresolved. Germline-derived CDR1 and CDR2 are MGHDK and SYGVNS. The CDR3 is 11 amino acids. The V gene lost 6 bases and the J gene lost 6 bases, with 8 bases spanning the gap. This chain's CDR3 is CASSAGNGYTF. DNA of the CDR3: TGTGCCAGCAGCGCCGGGAATGGCTACACCTTC.

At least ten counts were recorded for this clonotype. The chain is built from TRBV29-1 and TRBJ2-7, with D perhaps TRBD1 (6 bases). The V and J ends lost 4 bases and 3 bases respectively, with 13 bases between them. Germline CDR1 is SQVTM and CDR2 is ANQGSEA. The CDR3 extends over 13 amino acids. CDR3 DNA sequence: TGCAGCGTTGTTTCCGGACAGATCTACGAGCAGTACTTC. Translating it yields CSVVSGQIYEQYF.

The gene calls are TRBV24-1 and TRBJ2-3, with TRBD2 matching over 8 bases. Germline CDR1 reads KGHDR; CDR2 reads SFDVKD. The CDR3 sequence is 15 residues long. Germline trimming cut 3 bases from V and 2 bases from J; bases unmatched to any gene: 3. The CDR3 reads CATSDGSGNTDTQYF. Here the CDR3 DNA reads TGTGCCACCAGTGATGGTAGCGGGAACACAGATACGCAGTATTTT.

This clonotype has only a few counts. Here the CDR3 DNA reads TGCGCCAGCAGCTTGGGTAGCGGAGCTATGTACGAGCAGTACTTC. This sequence encodes CASSLGSGAMYEQYF. V and J are TRBV5-1 and TRBJ2-7, with D tentatively TRBD2 (6 bases). The CDR3 extends over 15 amino acids. The germline CDR1 and CDR2 sequences are SGHRS and YFSETQ. Trimming removed 0 bases from V and 4 bases from J, with 14 bases in between.

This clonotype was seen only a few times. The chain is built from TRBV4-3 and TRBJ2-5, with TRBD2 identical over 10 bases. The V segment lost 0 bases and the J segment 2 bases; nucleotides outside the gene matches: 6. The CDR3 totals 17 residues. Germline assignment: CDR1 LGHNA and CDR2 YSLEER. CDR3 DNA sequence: TGCGCCAGCAGCCAAGATGGTAGCGGGGGGAATCAAGAGACCCAGTACTTC. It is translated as CASSQDGSGGNQETQYF.

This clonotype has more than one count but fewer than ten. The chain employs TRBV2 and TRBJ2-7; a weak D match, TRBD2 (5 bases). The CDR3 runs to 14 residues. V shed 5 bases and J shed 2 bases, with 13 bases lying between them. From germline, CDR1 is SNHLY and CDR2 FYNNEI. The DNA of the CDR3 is TGTGCCAGCAGTACCGGAGGAATTGCCTACGAGCAGTACTTC. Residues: CASSTGGIAYEQYF.

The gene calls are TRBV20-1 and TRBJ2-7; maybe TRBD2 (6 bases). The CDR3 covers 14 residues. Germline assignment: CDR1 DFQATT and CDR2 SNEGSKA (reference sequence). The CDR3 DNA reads TGCAGCGTAGTCCAGGCGGGGACCCCCTACGAGCAGTACTTC. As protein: CSVVQAGTPYEQYF.

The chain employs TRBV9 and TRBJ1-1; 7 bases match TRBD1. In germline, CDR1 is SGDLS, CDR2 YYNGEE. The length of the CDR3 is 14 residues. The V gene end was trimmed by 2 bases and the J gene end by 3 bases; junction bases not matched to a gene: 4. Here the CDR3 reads CASSVQGGHTEAFF. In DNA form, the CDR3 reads TGTGCCAGCAGCGTCCAGGGGGGCCACACTGAAGCTTTCTTT.